Listed below are T cell receptor beta chains from one sample, sequenced in a study of neurological immune-mediated disorders. Using its own MiXCR run on the 5' RACE reads, TCRdb lists one record per CDR3 protein. This table has 50,000 or so distinct CDR3 sequences, 3% to 4% appearing once. The source material was PBMCs. The receptors were sampled from a woman between 55 and 75 years old with multiple sclerosis. Each CDR3 is given with its conserved first and last residue. A D gene is named only where the DNA matches it firmly.

V gene | D gene | CDR3 length | CDR3 protein
TRBV10-3 | NA | 13 | CAIKGTEDYGYTF
TRBV29-1 | NA | 12 | CSVEGGAGTQYF
TRBV5-1 | NA | 13 | CASSPREHEKLFF
TRBV7-8 | NA | 12 | CASSILSGELFF
TRBV20-1 | NA | 11 | CSAMTLLGQYF
TRBV7-2 | NA | 14 | CASSPGSANTEAFF
TRBV7-9 | NA | 13 | CASSGQANEKLFF
TRBV5-1 | TRBD2 | 15 | CASGLAVGSYNEQFF
TRBV6-5 | TRBD1 | 18 | CASSYTLRTGSMNTEAFF
TRBV11-3 | NA | 11 | CASSYRDPPDF
TRBV7-6 | NA | 15 | CASSLEGVNTGELFF
TRBV7-3 | NA | 15 | CASSHRGASGETQYF
TRBV29-1 | NA | 15 | CSVDEFDRTVETQYF
TRBV6-2/TRBV6-3 | NA | 14 | CASIGSHRAYEQYF
TRBV9 | NA | 15 | CASSVDRGGTGELFF
TRBV20-1 | TRBD2 | 15 | CSARGASGGVYEQYF
TRBV7-2 | TRBD2 | 15 | CASSWGLGEGYTQYF
TRBV7-9 | TRBD2 | 13 | CASSPSGLDTQYF
TRBV4-1 | TRBD1 | 15 | CASSDRTGFDEKLFF
TRBV4-1 | TRBD2 | 22 | CASSQDPLTSGRAGGIGETQYF
TRBV5-1 | TRBD2 | 15 | CASSLRTSGTDTQYF
TRBV5-1 | NA | 14 | CASKPSPYTDTQYF
TRBV2 | NA | 11 | CASSVRAEAFF
TRBV12-3/TRBV12-4 | NA | 14 | CASSLPGPHNEQFF
TRBV5-1 | TRBD1 | 14 | CASQGTGSARGYTF
TRBV24-1 | NA | 13 | CATSDPRTDEAFF
TRBV6-4 | NA | 14 | CASSDFGGANVLTF
TRBV6-5 | NA | 15 | CASSYVIGGSSEQFF
TRBV5-1 | TRBD2 | 17 | CASSRGWTSGTTDTQYF
TRBV20-1 | TRBD2 | 17 | CSARDPATSANTGELFF
TRBV6-4 | TRBD1 | 17 | CASSDGTGGSGANVLTF
TRBV6-5 | TRBD1 | 14 | CASRAGTGVYEQYF
TRBV5-1 | TRBD1 | 16 | CASSLEGQGRYTEAFF
TRBV12-3/TRBV12-4 | TRBD1 | 15 | CASSAGTGSNQPQHF
TRBV5-1 | NA | 15 | CASSLDTGRGAEAFF
TRBV9 | NA | 14 | CASSPRGSNSPLHF
TRBV12-3/TRBV12-4 | NA | 15 | CASSPSGRRNTEAFF
TRBV4-1 | NA | 16 | CASSQGGGRAGGELFF
TRBV5-1 | TRBD2 | 16 | CASSLRTSGEGDTQYF
TRBV5-6 | NA | 14 | CASSLAQHRTEAFF
TRBV3-1 | NA | 15 | CASSQGSLRGPEAFF
TRBV28 | NA | 14 | CASSLLGEQETQYF